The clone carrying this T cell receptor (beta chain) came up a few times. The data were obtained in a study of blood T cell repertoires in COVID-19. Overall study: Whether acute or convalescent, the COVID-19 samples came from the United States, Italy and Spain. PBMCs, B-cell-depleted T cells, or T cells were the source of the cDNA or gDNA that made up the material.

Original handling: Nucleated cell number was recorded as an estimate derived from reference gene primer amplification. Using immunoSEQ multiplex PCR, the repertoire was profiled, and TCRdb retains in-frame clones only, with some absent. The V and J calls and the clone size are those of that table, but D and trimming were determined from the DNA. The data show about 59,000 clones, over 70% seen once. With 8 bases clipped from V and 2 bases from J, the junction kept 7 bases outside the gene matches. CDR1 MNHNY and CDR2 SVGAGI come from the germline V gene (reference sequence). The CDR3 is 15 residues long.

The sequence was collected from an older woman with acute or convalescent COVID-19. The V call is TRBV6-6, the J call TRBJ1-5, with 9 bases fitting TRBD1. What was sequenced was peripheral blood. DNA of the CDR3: TGTGCCAGCGATCTGGGACAGGGCCGCAATCAGCCCCAGCATTTT. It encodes CASDLGQGRNQPQHF.